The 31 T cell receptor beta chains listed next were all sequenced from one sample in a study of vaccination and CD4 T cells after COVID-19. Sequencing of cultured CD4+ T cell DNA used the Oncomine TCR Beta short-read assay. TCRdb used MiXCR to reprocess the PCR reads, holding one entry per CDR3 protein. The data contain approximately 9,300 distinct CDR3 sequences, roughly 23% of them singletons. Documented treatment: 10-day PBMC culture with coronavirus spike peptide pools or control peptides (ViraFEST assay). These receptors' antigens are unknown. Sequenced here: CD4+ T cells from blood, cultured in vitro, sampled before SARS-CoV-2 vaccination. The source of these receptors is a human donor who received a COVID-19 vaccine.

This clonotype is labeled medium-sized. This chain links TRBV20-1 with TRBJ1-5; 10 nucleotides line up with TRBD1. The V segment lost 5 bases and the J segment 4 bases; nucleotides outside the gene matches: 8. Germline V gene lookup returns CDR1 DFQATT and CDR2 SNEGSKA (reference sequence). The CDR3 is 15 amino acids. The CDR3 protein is CSAGRTGGSNQPQHF. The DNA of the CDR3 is TGCAGTGCTGGCCGGACAGGGGGGAGTAATCAGCCCCAGCATTTT.

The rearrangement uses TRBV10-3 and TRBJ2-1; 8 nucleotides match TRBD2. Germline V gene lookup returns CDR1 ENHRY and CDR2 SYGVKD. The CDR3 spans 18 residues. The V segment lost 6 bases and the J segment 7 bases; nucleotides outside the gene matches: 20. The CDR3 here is CAIRGPLAGGPFVNEQFF. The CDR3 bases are TGTGCCATCAGAGGCCCTTTGGCGGGGGGCCCCTTCGTGAATGAGCAGTTCTTC.

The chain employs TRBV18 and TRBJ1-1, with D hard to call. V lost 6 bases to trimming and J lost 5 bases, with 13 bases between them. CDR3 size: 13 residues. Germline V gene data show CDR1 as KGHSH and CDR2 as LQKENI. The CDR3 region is CASSRRPGTEAFF. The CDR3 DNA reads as TGTGCCAGCTCGCGGAGGCCGGGGACTGAAGCTTTCTTT.

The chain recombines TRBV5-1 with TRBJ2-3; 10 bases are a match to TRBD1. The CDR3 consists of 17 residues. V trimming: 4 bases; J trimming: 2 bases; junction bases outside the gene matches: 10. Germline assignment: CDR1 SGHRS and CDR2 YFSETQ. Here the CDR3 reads CASSADRGRMATDTQYF. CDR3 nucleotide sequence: TGCGCCAGCAGCGCCGACAGGGGGCGAATGGCCACAGATACGCAGTATTTT. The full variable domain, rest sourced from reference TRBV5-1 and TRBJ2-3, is KAGVTQTPRYLIKTRGQQVTLSCSPISGHRSVSWYQQTPGQGLQFLFEYFSETQRNKGNFPGRFSGRQFSNSRSEMNVSTLELGDSALYLCASSADRGRMATDTQYFGPGTRLTVL.

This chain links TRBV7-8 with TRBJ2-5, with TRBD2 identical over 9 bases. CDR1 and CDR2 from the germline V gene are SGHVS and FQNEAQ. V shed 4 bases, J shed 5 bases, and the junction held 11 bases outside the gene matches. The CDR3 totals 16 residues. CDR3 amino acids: CASSSARRAGGETQYF. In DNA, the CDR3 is TGTGCCAGCAGCTCGGCCCGGAGGGCGGGGGGGGAGACCCAGTACTTC.

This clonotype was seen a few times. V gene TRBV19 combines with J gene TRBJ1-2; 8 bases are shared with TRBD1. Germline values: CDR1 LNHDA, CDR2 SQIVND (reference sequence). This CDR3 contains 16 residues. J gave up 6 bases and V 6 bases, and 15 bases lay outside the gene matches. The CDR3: CASRPKRGQGMNGYTF. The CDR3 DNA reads TGTGCCAGTAGGCCCAAGCGCGGACAGGGAATGAATGGCTACACCTTC.

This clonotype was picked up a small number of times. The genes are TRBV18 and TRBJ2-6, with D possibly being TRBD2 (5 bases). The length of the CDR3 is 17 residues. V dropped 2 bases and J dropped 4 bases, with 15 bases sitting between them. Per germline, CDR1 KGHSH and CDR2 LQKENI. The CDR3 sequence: CASSPVVRGHGANVLTF. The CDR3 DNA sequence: TGTGCCAGCTCACCAGTCGTAAGAGGGCACGGGGCCAACGTCCTGACTTTC.

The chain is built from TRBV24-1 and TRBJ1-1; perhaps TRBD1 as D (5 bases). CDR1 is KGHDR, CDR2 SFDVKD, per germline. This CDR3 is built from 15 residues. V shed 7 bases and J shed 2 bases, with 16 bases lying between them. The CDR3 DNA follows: TGTGCCACCAGGGGGAGCAGGCGGGACAACACTGAAGCTTTCTTT. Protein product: CATRGSRRDNTEAFF.

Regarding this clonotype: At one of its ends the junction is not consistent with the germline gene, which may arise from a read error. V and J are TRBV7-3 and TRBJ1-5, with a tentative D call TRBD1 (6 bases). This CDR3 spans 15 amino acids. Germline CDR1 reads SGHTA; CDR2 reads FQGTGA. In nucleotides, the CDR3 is TGTGCCAGCAGCCAGTTGGACAGACTAAATCGGCCCCAGCATTTT. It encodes CASSQLDRLNRPQHF.

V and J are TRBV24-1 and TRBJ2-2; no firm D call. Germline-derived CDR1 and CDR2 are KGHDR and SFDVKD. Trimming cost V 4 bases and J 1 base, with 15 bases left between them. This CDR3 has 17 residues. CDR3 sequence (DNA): TGTGCCACCAGTGACGCTAGGACCGTACTGAACACCGGGGAGCTGTTTTTT. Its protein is CATSDARTVLNTGELFF.

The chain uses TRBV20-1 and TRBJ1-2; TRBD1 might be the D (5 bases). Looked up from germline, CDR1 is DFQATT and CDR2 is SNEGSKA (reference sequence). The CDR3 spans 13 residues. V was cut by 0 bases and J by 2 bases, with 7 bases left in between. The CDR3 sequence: CSARDRQNYGYTF. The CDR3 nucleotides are TGCAGTGCTAGAGATCGACAGAACTATGGCTACACCTTC.

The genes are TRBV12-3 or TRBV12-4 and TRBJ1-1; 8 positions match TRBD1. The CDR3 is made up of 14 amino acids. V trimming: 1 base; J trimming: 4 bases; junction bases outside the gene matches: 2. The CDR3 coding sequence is TGTGCCAGCAGTTTAGAGACAGGGGCCACTGAAGCTTTCTTT. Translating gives CASSLETGATEAFF.

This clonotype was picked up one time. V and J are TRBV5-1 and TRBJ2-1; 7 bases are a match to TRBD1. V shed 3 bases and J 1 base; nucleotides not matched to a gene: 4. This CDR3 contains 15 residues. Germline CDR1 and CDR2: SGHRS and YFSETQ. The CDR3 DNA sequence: TGCGCCAGCAGCTCACAGGGGCCATCCTACAATGAGCAGTTCTTC. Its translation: CASSSQGPSYNEQFF.

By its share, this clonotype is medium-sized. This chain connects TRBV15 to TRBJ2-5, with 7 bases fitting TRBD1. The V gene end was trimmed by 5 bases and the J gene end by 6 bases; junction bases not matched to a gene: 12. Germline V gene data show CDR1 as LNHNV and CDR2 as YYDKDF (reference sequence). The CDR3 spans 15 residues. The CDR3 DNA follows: TGTGCCACCAGCCGCTTACAGGGGACGGGAAAGACCCAGTACTTC. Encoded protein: CATSRLQGTGKTQYF.

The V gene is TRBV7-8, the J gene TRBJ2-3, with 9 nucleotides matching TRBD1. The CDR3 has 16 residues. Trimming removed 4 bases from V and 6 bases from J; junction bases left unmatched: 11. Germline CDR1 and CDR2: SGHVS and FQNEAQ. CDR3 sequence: CASSSIITGGRDTQYF. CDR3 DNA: TGTGCCAGCAGCTCAATAATAACAGGGGGCAGGGATACGCAGTATTTT.

This CDR3 reads CASSLARGGLNYGYTF. The CDR3 coding sequence is TGTGCCAGCAGTTTAGCGAGGGGGGGTCTTAACTATGGCTACACCTTC. The gene calls are TRBV12-3 or TRBV12-4 and TRBJ1-2, with a weak D call TRBD1 (6 bases). The CDR3 spans 16 residues. V shed 0 bases and J shed 1 base, with 12 bases lying between them.

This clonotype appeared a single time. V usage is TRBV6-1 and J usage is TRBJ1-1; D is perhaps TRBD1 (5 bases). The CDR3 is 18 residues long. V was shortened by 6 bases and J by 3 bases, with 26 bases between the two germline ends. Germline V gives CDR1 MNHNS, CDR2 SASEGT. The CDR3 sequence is CASSPRRGGFVFDTEAFF. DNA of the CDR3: TGTGCCAGCAGCCCCCGCCGGGGCGGGTTCGTATTTGACACTGAAGCTTTCTTT.

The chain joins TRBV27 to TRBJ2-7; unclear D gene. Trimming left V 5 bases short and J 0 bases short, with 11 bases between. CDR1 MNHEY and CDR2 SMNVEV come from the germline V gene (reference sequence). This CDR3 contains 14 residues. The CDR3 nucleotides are TGTGCCAGCAGTGAGATAAAATACTCCTACGAGCAGTACTTC. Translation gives CASSEIKYSYEQYF.

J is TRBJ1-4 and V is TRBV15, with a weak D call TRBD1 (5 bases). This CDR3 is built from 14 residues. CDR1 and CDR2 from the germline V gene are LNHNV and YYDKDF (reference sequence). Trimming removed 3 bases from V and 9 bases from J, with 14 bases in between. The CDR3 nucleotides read TGTGCCACCAGCAGCCCCCGGGACCTCAAAAAACTGTTTTTT. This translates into CATSSPRDLKKLFF.

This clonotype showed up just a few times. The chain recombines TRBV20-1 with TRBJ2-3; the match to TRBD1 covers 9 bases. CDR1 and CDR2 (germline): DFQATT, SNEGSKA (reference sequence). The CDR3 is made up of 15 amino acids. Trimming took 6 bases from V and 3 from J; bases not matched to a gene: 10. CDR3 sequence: CSAPAPGQGTDTQYF. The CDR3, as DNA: TGCAGTGCCCCGGCTCCGGGACAGGGAACAGATACGCAGTATTTT.

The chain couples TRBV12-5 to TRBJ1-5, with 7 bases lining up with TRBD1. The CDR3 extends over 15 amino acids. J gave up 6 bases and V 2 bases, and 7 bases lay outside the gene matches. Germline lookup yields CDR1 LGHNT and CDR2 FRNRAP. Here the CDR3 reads CASGLTTGEGQPQHF. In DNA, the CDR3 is TGTGCTAGTGGTTTGACAACAGGGGAAGGTCAGCCCCAGCATTTT.

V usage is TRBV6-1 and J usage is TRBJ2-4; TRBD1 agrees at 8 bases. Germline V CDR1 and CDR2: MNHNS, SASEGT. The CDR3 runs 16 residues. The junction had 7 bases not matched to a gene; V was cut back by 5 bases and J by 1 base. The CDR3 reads CASSPLDREAKNIQYF. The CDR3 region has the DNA TGTGCCAGCAGTCCGCTGGACAGGGAGGCCAAAAACATTCAGTACTTC.

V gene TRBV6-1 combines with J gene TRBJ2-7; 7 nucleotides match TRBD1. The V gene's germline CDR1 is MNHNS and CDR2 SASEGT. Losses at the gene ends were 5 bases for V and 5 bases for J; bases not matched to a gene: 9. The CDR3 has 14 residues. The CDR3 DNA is TGTGCCAGCAGTCCCCAACGACAGGGCGACGAGCAGTACTTC. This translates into CASSPQRQGDEQYF.

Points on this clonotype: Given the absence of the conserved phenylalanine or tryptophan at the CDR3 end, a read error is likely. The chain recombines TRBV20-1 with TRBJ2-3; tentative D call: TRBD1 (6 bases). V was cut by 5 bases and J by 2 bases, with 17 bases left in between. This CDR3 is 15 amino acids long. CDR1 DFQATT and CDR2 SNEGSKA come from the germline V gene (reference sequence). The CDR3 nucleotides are TGCAGTGCTCAATTAGCCGGGACATTCACAGATACGCAGTATTCT. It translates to CSAQLAGTFTDTQYS.

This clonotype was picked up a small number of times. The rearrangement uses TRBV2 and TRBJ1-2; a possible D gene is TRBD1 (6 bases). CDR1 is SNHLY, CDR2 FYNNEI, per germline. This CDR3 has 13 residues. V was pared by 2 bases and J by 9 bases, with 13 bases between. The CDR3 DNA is TGTGCCAGCAGTGAAACAGGGATTAACCGCTACACCTTC. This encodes CASSETGINRYTF.

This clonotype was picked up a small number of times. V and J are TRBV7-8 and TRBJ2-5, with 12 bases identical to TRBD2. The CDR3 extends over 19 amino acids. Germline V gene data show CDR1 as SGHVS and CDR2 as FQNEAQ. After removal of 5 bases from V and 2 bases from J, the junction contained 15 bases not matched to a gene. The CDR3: CASSPPRLAGVLLQETQYF. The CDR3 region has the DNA TGTGCCAGCAGCCCTCCCCGACTAGCGGGGGTCCTCCTTCAAGAGACCCAGTACTTC.

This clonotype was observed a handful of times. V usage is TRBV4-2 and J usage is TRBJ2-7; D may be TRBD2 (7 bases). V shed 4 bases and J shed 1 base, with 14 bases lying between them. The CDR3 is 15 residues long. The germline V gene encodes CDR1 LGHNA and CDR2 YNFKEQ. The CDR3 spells CASSPEGGESYEQYF. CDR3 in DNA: TGTGCCAGCAGCCCCGAAGGGGGGGAGTCCTACGAGCAGTACTTC.

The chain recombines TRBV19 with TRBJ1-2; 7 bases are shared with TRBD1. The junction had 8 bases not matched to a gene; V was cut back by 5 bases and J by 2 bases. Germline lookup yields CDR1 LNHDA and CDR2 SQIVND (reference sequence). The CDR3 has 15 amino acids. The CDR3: CASSLVTGINYGYTF. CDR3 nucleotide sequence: TGTGCCAGTAGTCTAGTGACAGGGATAAACTATGGCTACACCTTC.

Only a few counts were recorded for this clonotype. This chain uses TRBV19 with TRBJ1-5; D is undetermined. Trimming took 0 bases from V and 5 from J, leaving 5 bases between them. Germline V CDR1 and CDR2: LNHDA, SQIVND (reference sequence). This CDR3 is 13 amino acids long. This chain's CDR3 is CASSIDTYQPQHF. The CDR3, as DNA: TGTGCCAGTAGTATAGATACCTATCAGCCCCAGCATTTT.

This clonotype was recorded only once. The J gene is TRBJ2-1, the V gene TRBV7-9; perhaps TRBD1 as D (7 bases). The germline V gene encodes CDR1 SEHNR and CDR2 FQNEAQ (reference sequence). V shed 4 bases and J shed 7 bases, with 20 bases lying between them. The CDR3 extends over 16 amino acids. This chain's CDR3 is CASSSYDRDLGNEQFF. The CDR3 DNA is TGTGCCAGCAGCTCCTATGACAGGGACTTAGGGAATGAGCAGTTCTTC.

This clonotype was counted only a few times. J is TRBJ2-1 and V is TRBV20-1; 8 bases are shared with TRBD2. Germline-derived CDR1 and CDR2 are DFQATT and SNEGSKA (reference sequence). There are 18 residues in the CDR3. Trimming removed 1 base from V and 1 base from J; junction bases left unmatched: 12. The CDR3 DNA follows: TGCAGTGCTAGAGTTCATACCCGGGGGGGCGTATCCTACAATGAGCAGTTCTTC. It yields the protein CSARVHTRGGVSYNEQFF.